This T cell receptor beta chain was recorded in a study of blood T cells in healthy people across ages. A minimum of 7 million PBMCs was isolated per sample. Per the germline V gene, CDR1 is LGHDT and CDR2 is YNNKEL (reference sequence). CDR3 size: 17 residues. V lost 1 base to trimming and J lost 3 bases, with 13 bases between them. Study-level findings and limits: Naive and antigen-experienced cells could not be conclusively compared, given unsorted PBMCs. Whereas aged donors had fewer naive CD4+ cells, long-lived donors had more of them and higher diversity. Roughly linear age-related decline in beta diversity appeared, significant by age roughly 40.

Notes on this clonotype: Its target is not known.

Alongside a J-beta primer mix, a sample-barcoded 5' primer served in a second PCR lasting about 7 to 11 cycles. One entry per CDR3 protein results from TCRdb running MiXCR on the 5' RACE reads. The sample records hundreds of thousands of distinct CDR3 sequences, about half being singletons. The receptor comes from a woman aged 60-70 years in good health. The chain employs TRBV3-1 and TRBJ1-6; possibly TRBD1 for D (5 bases). The specimen was blood. The CDR3 DNA reads TGTGCCAGCAGCCAAGTGGGGGGGACGGTCTATAATTCACCCCTCCACTTT. This codes for CASSQVGGTVYNSPLHF.